Listed below are T cell receptor beta chains from one sample, sequenced in a study of T cell responses to AZD1222 COVID-19 vaccine. Clones were sequenced by immunoSEQ multiplex PCR, and TCRdb holds only the in-frame ones, with some missing. The sample gives about 150,000 clones, around nine tenths of which show up once; 15% to 20% is in the top ten. Specimen: peripheral blood, collected on day 0 of AZD1222 vaccination. All receptors come from an adult in good health. CDR3s include the opening cysteine and the closing phenylalanine or tryptophan. D genes are given only for firm matches. The size entry is marked missing in some rows and otherwise reads once, few, many or a size class.

13	TRBV18	NA	TRBJ1-5	NA	TGTGCCAGCTCAGAGGGGATGGATCAGCCCCAGCATTTT	CASSEGMDQPQHF
15	TRBV5-1	NA	TRBJ2-7	NA	TGCGCCAGCAGCTCGGACCTCGGACTCTCCTACGAGCAGTACTTC	CASSSDLGLSYEQYF
14	TRBV5-1	once	TRBJ1-1	TRBD1	TGCGCCAGCGGAGTAGGGACAGCGAACACTGAAGCTTTCTTT	CASGVGTANTEAFF
19	TRBV3-1/TRBV3-2	NA	TRBJ2-3	TRBD2	TGTGCCAGCAGCCAAGAATCCGGGACTAGCTATTTAAGCACAGATACGCAGTATTTT	CASSQESGTSYLSTDTQYF
14	TRBV14	NA	TRBJ1-1	NA	TGTGCCAGCAGCCTCACGACCAACAGGGATGAAGCTTTCTTT	CASSLTTNRDEAFF
16	TRBV6-2/TRBV6-3	NA	TRBJ2-7	TRBD2	TGTGCCAGCAGCCTTGGGGGGGTTTCGAGCTCCTACGAGCAGTACTTC	CASSLGGVSSSYEQYF
15	TRBV23-1	NA	TRBJ2-5	NA	TGCGCCAGCAGTCAATCGGGGAGGGGGCCAGAGACCCAGTACTTC	CASSQSGRGPETQYF
14	TRBV7-6	NA	TRBJ1-5	NA	TGTGCCAGCAGCTTAGGGGGTCGGGATCAGCCCCAGCATTTT	CASSLGGRDQPQHF
12	TRBV7-9	NA	TRBJ2-1	NA	TGTGCCAGCAGCTTATCATCAGCGGAGCAGTTCTTC	CASSLSSAEQFF
17	TRBV6-4	few	TRBJ2-3	TRBD2	TGTGCCAGCAGTGACTCTACTAGCGGGGGAGGCACAGATACGCAGTATTTT	CASSDSTSGGGTDTQYF
15	TRBV7-6	NA	TRBJ1-1	NA	TGTGCCAGCAGCTTAGCGGGGGGTATGGATACTGAAGCTTTCTTT	CASSLAGGMDTEAFF
14	TRBV27	NA	TRBJ1-5	NA	TGTGCCAGCAGCCTAGAGCGGGCCAATCAGCCCCAGCATTTT	CASSLERANQPQHF
16	TRBV6-5	NA	TRBJ1-2	TRBD1	TGTGCCAGCAGTTACAAGGGGACAGGGAAGAGCTATGGCTACACCTTC	CASSYKGTGKSYGYTF
13	TRBV4-1	NA	TRBJ1-2	TRBD1	TGCGCCAGCAGCCCACAGACAGGGAATGGCTACACCTTC	CASSPQTGNGYTF
13	TRBV11-2	NA	TRBJ2-3	NA	TGTGCCAGCAGCTTCCCGGGGACAGATACGCAGTATTTT	CASSFPGTDTQYF
18	TRBV24-1	NA	TRBJ1-2	NA	TGTGCCACCAGTGATCCCCGACAGGAACACCCTCTGGGCTATGGCTACACCTTC	CATSDPRQEHPLGYGYTF
13	TRBV14	NA	TRBJ1-1	NA	TGTGCCAGCAGTGAAAACGGGAACACTGAAGCTTTCTTT	CASSENGNTEAFF
13	TRBV7-6	once	TRBJ2-2	NA	TGTGCCAGCAGCGTTGACTTTTTCGGGGAGCTGTTTTTT	CASSVDFFGELFF
16	TRBV5-4	NA	TRBJ2-3	TRBD2	TGTGCCAGCAGCCCAGGGACTAGCGGGGCCCAACATACGCAGTATTTT	CASSPGTSGAQHTQYF
16	TRBV2	NA	TRBJ1-2	NA	TGTGCCAGCAGTGTTCGGGACACAGTGGGTAACTATGGCTACACCTTC	CASSVRDTVGNYGYTF